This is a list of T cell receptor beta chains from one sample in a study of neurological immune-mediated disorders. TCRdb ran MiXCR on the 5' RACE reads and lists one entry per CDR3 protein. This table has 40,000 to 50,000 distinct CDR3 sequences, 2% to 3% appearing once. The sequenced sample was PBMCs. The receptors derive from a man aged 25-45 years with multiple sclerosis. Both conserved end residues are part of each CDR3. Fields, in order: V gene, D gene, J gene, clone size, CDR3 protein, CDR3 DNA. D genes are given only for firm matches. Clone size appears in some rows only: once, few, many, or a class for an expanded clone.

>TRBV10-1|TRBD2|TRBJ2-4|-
CASSEHQLAGLPIGVQYF
TGCGCCAGCAGTGAGCACCAACTAGCGGGACTGCCCATAGGGGTTCAGTACTTC
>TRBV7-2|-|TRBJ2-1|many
CASSQGAYNEQFF
TGTGCCAGCAGCCAGGGAGCGTACAATGAGCAGTTCTTC
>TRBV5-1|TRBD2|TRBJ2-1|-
CASSLVAGGNYNEQFF
TGCGCCAGCAGCTTGGTAGCGGGGGGGAACTACAATGAGCAGTTCTTC
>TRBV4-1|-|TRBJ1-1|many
CASSQYGGEGTEAFF
TGCGCCAGCAGCCAATACGGTGGGGAGGGCACTGAAGCTTTCTTT
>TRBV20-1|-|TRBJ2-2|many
CSAKEAYTGELFF
TGCAGTGCTAAAGAGGCGTACACCGGGGAGCTGTTTTTT
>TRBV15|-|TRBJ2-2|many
CATSRVSGTEYTGELFF
TGTGCCACCAGCAGAGTAAGCGGGACAGAATACACCGGGGAGCTGTTTTTT
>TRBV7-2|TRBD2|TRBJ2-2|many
CASSSGTSGASKVGELFF
TGTGCCAGCAGCTCCGGGACTAGCGGGGCCTCGAAGGTCGGGGAGCTGTTTTTT
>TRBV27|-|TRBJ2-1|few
CASSWTAYNNEQFF
TGTGCCAGCAGTTGGACAGCATATAACAATGAGCAGTTCTTC
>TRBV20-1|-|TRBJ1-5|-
CSAHDGPNQPQHF
TGCAGTGCCCATGACGGTCCGAATCAGCCCCAGCATTTT
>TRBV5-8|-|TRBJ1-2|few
CASSEGNYGYTF
TGTGCCAGCTCCGAGGGTAACTATGGCTACACCTTC
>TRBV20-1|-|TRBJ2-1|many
CSAPSPADYNEQFF
TGCAGTGCTCCCAGCCCGGCAGATTACAATGAGCAGTTCTTC
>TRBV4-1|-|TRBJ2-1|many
CASSQSPAWNEQFF
TGCGCCAGCAGCCAATCTCCGGCCTGGAATGAGCAGTTCTTC
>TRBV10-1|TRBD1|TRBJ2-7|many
CASSDRDRGLQDEQYF
TGCGCCAGCAGTGACCGGGACAGGGGGCTTCAGGACGAGCAGTACTTC
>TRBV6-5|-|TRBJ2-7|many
CASNLRGGYEQYF
TGTGCCTCGAACCTAAGAGGGGGCTACGAGCAGTACTTC
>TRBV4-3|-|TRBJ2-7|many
CASSPSGSSYEQYF
TGCGCCAGCAGCCCGAGCGGAAGCTCCTACGAGCAGTACTTC
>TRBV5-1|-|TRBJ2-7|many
CASSLAPGSAYEQYF
TGCGCCAGCAGCTTGGCCCCGGGGTCGGCCTACGAGCAGTACTTC
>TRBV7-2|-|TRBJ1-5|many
CASSSNRVGNQPQHF
TGTGCCAGCAGCTCGAACAGGGTTGGCAATCAGCCCCAGCATTTT
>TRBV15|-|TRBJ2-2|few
CATSREESNTGELFF
TGTGCCACCAGCAGAGAGGAGTCGAACACCGGGGAGCTGTTTTTT
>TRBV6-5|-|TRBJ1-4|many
CASAPVTNEKLFF
TGTGCCAGCGCTCCAGTCACTAATGAAAAACTGTTTTTT
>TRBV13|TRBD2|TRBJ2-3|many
CASSSTGTSGTDTQYF
TGTGCCAGCAGCTCAACCGGGACTAGCGGCACAGATACGCAGTATTTT
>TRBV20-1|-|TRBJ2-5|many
CSARDARFQETQYF
TGCAGTGCTAGAGATGCGAGATTCCAAGAGACCCAGTACTTC
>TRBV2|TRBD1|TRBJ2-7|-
CASSANRGYEQYF
TGTGCCAGCAGTGCTAACAGGGGTTACGAGCAGTACTTC
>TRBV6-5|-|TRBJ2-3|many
CASSTRGSTQYF
TGTGCCAGCAGTACCCGGGGAAGTACGCAGTATTTT
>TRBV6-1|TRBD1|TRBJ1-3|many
CASRQPGQGHTIYF
TGTGCCAGCAGGCAACCGGGACAGGGACACACCATATATTTT
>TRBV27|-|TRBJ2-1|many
CASSPGPEQGRNEQFF
TGTGCCAGCAGCCCGGGGCCGGAGCAGGGTCGAAATGAGCAGTTCTTC
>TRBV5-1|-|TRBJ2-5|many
CASSLVPGAQETQYF
TGCGCCAGCAGCTTGGTTCCAGGGGCCCAAGAGACCCAGTACTTC
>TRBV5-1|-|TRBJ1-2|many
CASSLEGPLVGYTF
TGCGCCAGCAGCTTGGAGGGACCCCTTGTTGGCTACACCTTC
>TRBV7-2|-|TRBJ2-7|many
CASSSDLTYEQYF
TGTGCCAGCAGTTCAGACTTAACCTACGAGCAGTACTTC